These T cell receptor beta chains were read from a single sample in a study of OX40 agonist ivuxolimab in advanced cancers. Measured with immunoSEQ multiplex PCR; TCRdb has only the in-frame clones, and not every one. The sample contains 45,000 to 55,000 clones, approximately 94% of which appear only once. The sequencing here drew on CD4+ or CD8+ T cells sorted from blood, taken in a trial of the OX40 agonist ivuxolimab. The receptors were sampled from an adult with an advanced solid tumor such as melanoma, head and neck, liver or kidney cancer. The CDR3 runs from the conserved cysteine through the conserved F or W. A D gene is named only where the DNA matches it firmly. Size values are once, few and many counts, or a class for expanded clones, and some rows have none.

>TRBV27|TRBJ2-1|NA|TRBD2
CASSIGLAGANEQFF
TGTGCCAGCAGTATAGGGCTAGCGGGAGCCAATGAGCAGTTCTTC
>TRBV27|TRBJ2-2|NA|TRBD2
CASSVLAGGTGELFF
TGTGCCAGCAGTGTACTAGCGGGAGGGACGGGGGAGCTGTTTTTT
>TRBV5-8|TRBJ1-5|NA|TRBD1
CASSGPGGEFSNQPQHF
TGTGCCAGCAGCGGCCCAGGGGGCGAGTTTAGCAATCAGCCCCAGCATTTT
>TRBV2|TRBJ2-1|NA|TRBD2
CASSGGLAGGPNYNEQFF
TGTGCCAGCAGTGGAGGACTAGCGGGAGGGCCGAATTACAATGAGCAGTTCTTC
>TRBV1|TRBJ2-2|NA|NA
CTSSQDWGSGRSNTGELFF
TGCACCAGCAGCCAAGATTGGGGTAGCGGGAGGTCGAACACCGGGGAGCTGTTTTTT
>TRBV30|TRBJ2-7|NA|TRBD1
CAWKARDRETYEQYF
TGTGCCTGGAAAGCTAGGGACAGAGAAACCTACGAGCAGTACTTC
>TRBV27|TRBJ2-1|NA|NA
CASSPQMAPDEQFF
TGTGCCAGCAGTCCACAGATGGCTCCGGATGAGCAGTTCTTC
>TRBV19|TRBJ2-1|once|TRBD2
CASSMGLAGAYNEQFF
TGTGCCAGTAGTATGGGACTAGCGGGGGCCTACAATGAGCAGTTCTTC
>TRBV5-4|TRBJ2-5|NA|NA
CASSLYGGFRETQYF
TGTGCCAGCAGCTTATATGGGGGATTTAGGGAGACCCAGTACTTC
>TRBV5-1|TRBJ2-1|NA|TRBD1
CASSWAGGSEVSYNEQFF
TGCGCCAGCAGCTGGGCAGGGGGCTCGGAAGTGAGCTACAATGAGCAGTTCTTC
>TRBV28|TRBJ2-7|NA|NA
CASSLLAGGEQYF
TGTGCCAGCAGTTTATTGGCTGGGGGGGAGCAGTACTTC
>TRBV20-1|TRBJ2-7|once|NA
CSVNRGYEQYF
TGCAGTGTTAATCGGGGTTACGAGCAGTACTTC
>TRBV7-9|TRBJ1-1|NA|NA
CASSLESGPDTEAFF
TGTGCCAGCAGCTTAGAGTCAGGGCCCGACACTGAAGCTTTCTTT
>TRBV7-9|TRBJ2-7|once|TRBD2
CASSFPQRESPYEQYF
TGTGCCAGCAGCTTCCCCCAGCGGGAGTCCCCCTACGAGCAGTACTTC
>TRBV5-5|TRBJ1-1|NA|NA
CASSSTGSTEAFF
TGTGCCAGCAGCTCCACAGGGAGTACTGAAGCTTTCTTT
>TRBV6-6|TRBJ2-1|once|NA
CASSPVGWGRYNEQFF
TGTGCCAGCAGCCCGGTTGGCTGGGGCCGATACAATGAGCAGTTCTTC
>TRBV7-9|TRBJ2-1|NA|TRBD2
CASSKGTSETDNEQFF
TGTGCCAGCAGCAAGGGGACTAGCGAGACAGACAATGAGCAGTTCTTC
>TRBV6-5|TRBJ2-3|NA|TRBD1
CASSLTGAGTDTQYF
TGTGCCAGCAGTTTGACAGGGGCCGGCACAGATACGCAGTATTTT
>TRBV27|TRBJ2-2|NA|TRBD2
CASSPGTRGDGELFF
TGTGCCAGCAGCCCCGGGACCCGGGGGGACGGGGAGCTGTTTTTT
>TRBV13|TRBJ2-2|NA|NA
CASSPRAGQINTGELFF
TGTGCCAGCAGCCCTCGGGCGGGACAGATAAACACCGGGGAGCTGTTTTTT
>TRBV11-2|TRBJ2-1|NA|NA
CASSYSRVYNEQFF
TGTGCCAGCAGCTATAGCAGGGTCTACAATGAGCAGTTCTTC
>TRBV6-5|TRBJ2-2|NA|NA
CASSYSSGLGTGELFF
TGTGCCAGCAGTTACTCGTCAGGGTTGGGCACCGGGGAGCTGTTTTTT
>TRBV6-1|TRBJ2-7|NA|TRBD1
CASSQGQAGSYEQYF
TGTGCCAGCAGCCAAGGACAGGCTGGCTCCTACGAGCAGTACTTC
>TRBV30|TRBJ1-1|once|NA
CAWSVIENTEAFF
TGTGCCTGGAGTGTAATAGAGAACACTGAAGCTTTCTTT
>TRBV7-9|TRBJ2-7|large|TRBD2
CASSEGLAAYEQYF
TGTGCCAGCAGCGAAGGACTAGCGGCCTACGAGCAGTACTTC
>TRBV5-1|TRBJ2-7|NA|TRBD1
CASSSRDSPYEQYF
TGCGCCAGCAGCTCCCGGGACAGTCCCTACGAGCAGTACTTC
>TRBV2|TRBJ2-7|NA|NA
CASIDTYEQYF
TGTGCCAGCATAGACACCTACGAGCAGTACTTC
>TRBV25-1|TRBJ2-3|NA|NA
CASSESHQGPSTDTQYF
TGTGCCAGCAGTGAATCGCACCAGGGGCCTAGCACAGATACGCAGTATTTT
>TRBV11-2|TRBJ2-1|NA|TRBD2
CATKTSGSGEQFF
TGTGCCACCAAGACTAGCGGGAGTGGTGAGCAGTTCTTC
>TRBV7-9|TRBJ2-2|NA|TRBD1
CASSLGQYTGELFF
TGTGCCAGCAGCTTGGGACAGTACACCGGGGAGCTGTTTTTT
>TRBV11-3|TRBJ2-4|NA|NA
CASSPGSDIQYF
TGTGCCAGCAGCCCAGGCAGTGACATTCAGTACTTC